This record concerns one T cell receptor (beta chain) sequence. This specimen comes from a study of blood T cell repertoires in COVID-19. Study overall: Donors in the United States, Italy and Spain gave samples during acute or convalescent COVID-19. The analysed material was cDNA or gDNA that came from T cells, B-cell-depleted T cells, or PBMCs.

In the authors' workflow: Estimated nucleated cell counts came from reference gene primer amplification. The repertoire was sequenced with immunoSEQ multiplex PCR; TCRdb's copy has only in-frame clones and lacks some. V, J and clone size are those of that table, while D and trimming were read from the DNA. This table holds about 370,000 clones, 90% found once. The origin of this receptor is a man younger than 35 with active or convalescent COVID-19. The sample taken for sequencing was peripheral blood.

This CDR3 reads CSGRTSGRGYNEQFF. The CDR3 nucleotides are TGCAGCGGTCGGACTAGCGGGAGGGGCTACAATGAGCAGTTCTTC. This chain connects TRBV29-1 to TRBJ2-1, with TRBD2 identical over 15 bases. CDR3 length: 15 residues. The V and J ends lost 7 bases and 3 bases, in that order; junction bases with no gene match: 4. Per germline, CDR1 SQVTM and CDR2 ANQGSEA.